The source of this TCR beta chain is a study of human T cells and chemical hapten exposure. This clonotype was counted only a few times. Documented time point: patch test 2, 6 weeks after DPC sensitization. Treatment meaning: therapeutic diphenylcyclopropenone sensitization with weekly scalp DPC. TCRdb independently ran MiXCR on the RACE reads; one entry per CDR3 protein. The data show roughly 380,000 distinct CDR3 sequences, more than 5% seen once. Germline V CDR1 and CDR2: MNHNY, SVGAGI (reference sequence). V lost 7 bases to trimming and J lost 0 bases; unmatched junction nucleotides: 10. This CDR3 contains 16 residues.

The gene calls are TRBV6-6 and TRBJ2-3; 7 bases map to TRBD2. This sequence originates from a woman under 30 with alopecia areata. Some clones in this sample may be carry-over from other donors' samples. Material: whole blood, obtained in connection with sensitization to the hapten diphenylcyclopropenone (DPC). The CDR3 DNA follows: TGTGCCAGCATCCACCGCCGACTAGCCAGCACAGATACGCAGTATTTT. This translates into CASIHRRLASTDTQYF.